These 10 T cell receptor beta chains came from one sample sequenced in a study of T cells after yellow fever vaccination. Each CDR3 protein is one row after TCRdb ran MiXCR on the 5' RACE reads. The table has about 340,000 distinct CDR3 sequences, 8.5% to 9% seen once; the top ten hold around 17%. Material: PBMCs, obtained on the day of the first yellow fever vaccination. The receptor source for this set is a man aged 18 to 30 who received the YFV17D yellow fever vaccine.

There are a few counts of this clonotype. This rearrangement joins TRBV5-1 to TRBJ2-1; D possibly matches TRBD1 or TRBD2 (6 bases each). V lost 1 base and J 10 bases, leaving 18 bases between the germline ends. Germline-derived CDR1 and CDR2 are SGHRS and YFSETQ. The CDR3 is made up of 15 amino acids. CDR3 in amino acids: CASSLYGTGAWEQFF. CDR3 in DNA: TGCGCCAGCAGCTTGTACGGAACGGGGGCGTGGGAGCAGTTCTTC. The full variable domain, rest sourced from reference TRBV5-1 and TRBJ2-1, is KAGVTQTPRYLIKTRGQQVTLSCSPISGHRSVSWYQQTPGQGLQFLFEYFSETQRNKGNFPGRFSGRQFSNSRSEMNVSTLELGDSALYLCASSLYGTGAWEQFFGPGTRLTVL.

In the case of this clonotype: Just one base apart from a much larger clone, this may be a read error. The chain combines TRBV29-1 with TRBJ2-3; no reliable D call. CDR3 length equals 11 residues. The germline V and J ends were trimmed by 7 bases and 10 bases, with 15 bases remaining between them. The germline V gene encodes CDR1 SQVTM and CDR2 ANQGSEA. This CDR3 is CSGVKADAQYF. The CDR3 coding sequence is TGCAGCGGCGTAAAGGCGGATGCGCAGTATTTT.

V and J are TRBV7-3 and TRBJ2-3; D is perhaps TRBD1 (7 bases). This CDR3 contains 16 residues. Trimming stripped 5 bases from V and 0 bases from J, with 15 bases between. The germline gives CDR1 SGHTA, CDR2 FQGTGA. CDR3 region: CASSPQQGTSTDTQYF. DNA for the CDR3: TGTGCCAGCAGCCCCCAACAGGGGACTAGCACAGATACGCAGTATTTT.

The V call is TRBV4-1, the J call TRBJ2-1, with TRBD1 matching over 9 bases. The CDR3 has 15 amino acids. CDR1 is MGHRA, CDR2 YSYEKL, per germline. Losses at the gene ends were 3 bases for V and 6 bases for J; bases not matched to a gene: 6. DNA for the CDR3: TGCGCCAGCAGCCACCCGGACAGGGGACCCAATGAGCAGTTCTTC. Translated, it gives CASSHPDRGPNEQFF.

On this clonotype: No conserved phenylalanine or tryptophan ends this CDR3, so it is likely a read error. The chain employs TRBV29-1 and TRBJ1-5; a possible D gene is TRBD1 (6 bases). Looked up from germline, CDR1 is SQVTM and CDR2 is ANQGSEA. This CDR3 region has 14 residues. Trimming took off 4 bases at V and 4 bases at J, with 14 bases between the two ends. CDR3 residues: CSVAESDRNQPQHS. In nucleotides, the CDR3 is TGCAGCGTTGCAGAGTCGGACAGAAATCAGCCCCAGCATTCT.

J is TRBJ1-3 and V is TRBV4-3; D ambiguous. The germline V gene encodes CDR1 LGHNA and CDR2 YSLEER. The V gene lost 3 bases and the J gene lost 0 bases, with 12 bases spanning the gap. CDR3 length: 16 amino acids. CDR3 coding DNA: TGCGCCAGCAGCCAGGGCAGTGGGGTCTCTGGAAACACCATATATTTT. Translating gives CASSQGSGVSGNTIYF.

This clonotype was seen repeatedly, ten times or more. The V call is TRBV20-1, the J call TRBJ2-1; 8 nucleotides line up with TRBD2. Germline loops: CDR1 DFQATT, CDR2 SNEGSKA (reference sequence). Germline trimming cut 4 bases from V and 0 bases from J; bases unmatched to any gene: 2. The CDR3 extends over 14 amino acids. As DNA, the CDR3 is TGCAGTGCTAAGCGGGGGAGCTCCTACAATGAGCAGTTCTTC. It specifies CSAKRGSSYNEQFF.

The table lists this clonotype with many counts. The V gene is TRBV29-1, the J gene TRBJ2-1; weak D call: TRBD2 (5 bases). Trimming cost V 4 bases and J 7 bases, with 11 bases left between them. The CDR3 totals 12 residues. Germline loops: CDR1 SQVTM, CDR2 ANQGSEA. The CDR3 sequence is CSVGLALNEQFF. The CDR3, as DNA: TGCAGCGTTGGATTAGCGTTAAATGAGCAGTTCTTC.

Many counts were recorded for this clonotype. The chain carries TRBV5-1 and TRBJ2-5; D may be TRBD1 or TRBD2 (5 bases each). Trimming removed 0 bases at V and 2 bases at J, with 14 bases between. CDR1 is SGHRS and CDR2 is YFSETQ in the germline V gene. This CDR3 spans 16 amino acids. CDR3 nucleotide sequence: TGCGCCAGCAGCTTGGTTCCGGGGCTACAACAAGAGACCCAGTACTTC. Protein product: CASSLVPGLQQETQYF.

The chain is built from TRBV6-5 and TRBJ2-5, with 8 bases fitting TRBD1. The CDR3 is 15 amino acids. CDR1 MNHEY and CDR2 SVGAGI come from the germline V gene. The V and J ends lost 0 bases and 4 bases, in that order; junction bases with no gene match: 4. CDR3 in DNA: TGTGCCAGCAGTTACTCGTACAGGGGGGCAGAGACCCAGTACTTC. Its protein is CASSYSYRGAETQYF.